The T cell receptor beta chain described here comes from a study of blood T cell repertoires in COVID-19. Study-wide context: Collection of acute and convalescent COVID-19 samples took place in the United States, Italy and Spain. T cells, B-cell-depleted T cells, or PBMCs provided the cDNA or gDNA that served as material.

This clone was picked up a small number of times. Methods used by the authors: It was from reference gene primer amplification that nucleated cell counts were estimated. TCRdb's table, derived via immunoSEQ multiplex PCR, lists solely in-frame clones and lacks some. That table gives V, J and clone size, and the DNA gave D and trimming. The sample yields tens of thousands of clones, about nine tenths seen once. The CDR3 length is 12 residues. The V gene's germline CDR1 is SGHTA and CDR2 FQGTGA. Trimming removed 5 bases at V and 6 bases at J, with 10 bases between. The chain is built from TRBV7-3 and TRBJ1-1; D is ambiguous. This TCR was sampled from a woman aged 45-65 years with active or convalescent COVID-19. The sample comprised peripheral blood. This CDR3 reads CASSRGGAEAFF. CDR3 bases: TGTGCCAGCAGCCGCGGAGGTGCTGAAGCTTTCTTT.